One and the same sample provided the 10 T cell receptor beta chains below, sequenced in a study of blood T cell repertoires in COVID-19. Produced via immunoSEQ multiplex PCR; TCRdb's table is partial and in-frame only. This sample carries about 56,000 clones, 84% of them seen once, and the ten largest clones take around 16%. Material for sequencing was peripheral blood. The receptor set was obtained from a man aged 60 to 69 with COVID-19, enrolled during active disease.

The chain joins TRBV5-1 to TRBJ1-1; D remains ambiguous. The germline CDR1 and CDR2 sequences are SGHRS and YFSETQ. Trimming cost V 4 bases and J 2 bases, with 9 bases left between them. The CDR3 is made up of 13 amino acids. In nucleotides, the CDR3 is TGCGCCAGCAGCAGAGAAGATAACACTGAAGCTTTCTTT. This gives the protein CASSREDNTEAFF.

The V and J genes are TRBV5-1 and TRBJ1-1; a weak D match, TRBD1 (5 bases). Germline lookup yields CDR1 SGHRS and CDR2 YFSETQ. The CDR3 covers 15 residues. Between the trimmed V and J ends, which lost 4 bases and 1 base, there was a span of 14 bases. The CDR3 is CASSVEGPGNTEAFF. CDR3 DNA sequence: TGCGCCAGCAGCGTGGAGGGGCCGGGGAACACTGAAGCTTTCTTT.

The rearrangement links TRBV11-2 to TRBJ2-5; the match to TRBD1 covers 10 bases. The CDR3 is made up of 18 amino acids. Per the germline V gene, CDR1 is SGHAT and CDR2 is FQNNGV. Unmatched junction bases numbered 16, after V lost 7 bases and J lost 2 bases. The CDR3 DNA reads TGTGCCAGCACCGACAGGGGGCAGGGAATGTCAAGGCAAGAGACCCAGTACTTC. Translated, it gives CASTDRGQGMSRQETQYF. Combining the CDR3 with reference TRBV11-2 and TRBJ2-5 gives the whole variable domain EAGVAQSPRYKIIEKRQSVAFWCNPISGHATLYWYQQILGQGPKLLIQFQNNGVVDDSQLPKDRFSAERLKGVDSTLKIQPAKLEDSAVYLCASTDRGQGMSRQETQYFGPGTRLLVL.

The rearrangement links TRBV2 to TRBJ2-7; D perhaps matches TRBD2 (6 bases). Trimming removed 1 base at V and 4 bases at J, with 17 bases between. CDR3 length: 16 residues. Germline V CDR1 and CDR2: SNHLY, FYNNEI. The CDR3 DNA is TGTGCCAGCAGTGAAGATGGGTGGAGGGTTTCATACGAGCAGTACTTC. Translating gives CASSEDGWRVSYEQYF.

V gene TRBV3-1 (or the pseudogene TRBV3-2) combines with J gene TRBJ2-2; 15 bases match TRBD2. The CDR3 sequence is 16 residues long. Germline V gene data show CDR1 as LGHDT and CDR2 as YNNKEL (reference sequence). Trimming cost V 4 bases and J 7 bases; bases outside gene matches: 4. CDR3 in DNA: TGTGCCAGCAGCCCCGGACTAGCGGGGGGGATCGGGGAGCTGTTTTTT. Encoded protein: CASSPGLAGGIGELFF.

This rearrangement joins TRBV28 to TRBJ1-3; 7 bases agree with TRBD1. Germline CDR1 is MDHEN and CDR2 is SYDVKM. This CDR3 region has 14 residues. The V and J ends lost 6 bases and 2 bases, in that order; junction bases with no gene match: 4. In DNA, the CDR3 is TGTGCCAGCAGCCGAGACAGGGCTGGAAACACCATATATTTT. Its protein product is CASSRDRAGNTIYF.

The rearrangement uses TRBV21-1 and TRBJ2-3; the table calls TRBD1, which could not be checked here. TRBV21-1 is a listed pseudogene. The CDR3 covers 13 residues. The CDR3 coding sequence is TGTGCCAGCAGCCCAGGGTACCCAGATACGCAGTATTTT. It encodes CASSPGYPDTQYF.

J is TRBJ2-5 and V is TRBV7-3; TRBD1 matches 10 bases. V was clipped by 3 bases and J by 4 bases; unmatched bases: 5. This CDR3 is built from 15 residues. Germline CDR1 and CDR2: SGHTA and FQGTGA. The CDR3 reads CASSFTGTGVETQYF. CDR3 coding DNA: TGTGCCAGCAGCTTTACCGGGACAGGGGTAGAGACCCAGTACTTC.

The chain uses TRBV6-1 and TRBJ1-2; tentatively, D is TRBD1 (5 bases). Between the trimmed V and J ends, which lost 2 bases and 5 bases, there was a span of 6 bases. Germline lookup yields CDR1 MNHNS and CDR2 SASEGT. The CDR3 extends over 12 amino acids. CDR3 protein: CASSERQYGYTF. Here the CDR3 DNA reads TGTGCCAGCAGTGAAAGACAGTATGGCTACACCTTC.

The chain has TRBV27 and TRBJ2-1, with 8 bases aligning to TRBD2. CDR1 is MNHEY and CDR2 is SMNVEV in the germline V gene (reference sequence). The CDR3 has 16 amino acids. J gave up 3 bases and V 0 bases, and 4 bases lay outside the gene matches. CDR3 amino acids: CASSLSGLAGYNEQFF. In DNA, the CDR3 is TGTGCCAGCAGTTTATCTGGTCTAGCGGGCTACAATGAGCAGTTCTTC.